The text below deals with one TCR beta chain. The antigen is unknown. The PCR contained 60 Vbeta and 13 Jbeta primers. Sequencing was performed with immunoSEQ multiplex PCR; in TCRdb, only in-frame clones are kept and a portion is missing. Of some 190,000 clones listed, around 85% are singletons. This entry comes from a study of cytomegalovirus exposure and HLA in healthy donors. Study background: Earlier findings included some 120 million unique TCR beta sequences obtained from 150 million to 200 million T cells. Study-wide results and caveats: A later analysis showed HLA-associated TCR beta chains outstripping equally common others in clonal expansion. Whilst most TCR sequences proved rare, a subset of public TCRs occurred across many donors. Later analysis identified a missense DCLRE1C variant that was linked to TCR beta V- and J-gene trimming.

The CDR3 runs 19 residues. J gave up 1 base and V 3 bases, and 10 bases lay outside the gene matches. The V gene's germline CDR1 is SNHLY and CDR2 FYNNEI. This TCR was sampled from a boy younger than 10 in good health and CMV-seronegative. Sequencing used PBMCs. The genes are TRBV2 and TRBJ2-7; TRBD2 agrees at 15 bases. This CDR3 reads CASSEPGLAGGLVSYEQYV. CDR3 in DNA: TGTGCCAGCAGTGAGCCCGGACTAGCGGGGGGGCTAGTATCCTACGAGCAGTACGTC.